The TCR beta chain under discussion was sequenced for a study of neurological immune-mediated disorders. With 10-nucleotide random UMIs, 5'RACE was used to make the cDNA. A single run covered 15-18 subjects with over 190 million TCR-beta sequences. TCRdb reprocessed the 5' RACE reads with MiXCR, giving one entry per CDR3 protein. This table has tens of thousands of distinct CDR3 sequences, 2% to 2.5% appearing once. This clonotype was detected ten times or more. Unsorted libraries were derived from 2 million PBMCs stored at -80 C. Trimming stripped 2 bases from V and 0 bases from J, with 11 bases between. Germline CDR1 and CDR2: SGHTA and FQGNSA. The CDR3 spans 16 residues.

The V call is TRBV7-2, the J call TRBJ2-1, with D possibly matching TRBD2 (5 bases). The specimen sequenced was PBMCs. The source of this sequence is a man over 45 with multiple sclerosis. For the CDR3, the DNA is TGTGCCAGCAGCTTACTCTCCCGGGGCTCCTACAATGAGCAGTTCTTC. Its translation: CASSLLSRGSYNEQFF. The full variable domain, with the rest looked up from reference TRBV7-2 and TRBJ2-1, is GAGVSQSPSNKVTEKGKDVELRCDPISGHTALYWYRQSLGQGLEFLIYFQGNSAPDKSGLPSDRFSAERTGGSVSTLTIQRTQQEDSAVYLCASSLLSRGSYNEQFFGPGTRLTVL.